This T cell receptor (beta chain) was captured in a study of OX40 agonist ivuxolimab in advanced cancers. Study overall: Administration of intravenous ivuxolimab to patients occurred every 2 weeks at 0.01 to 10 mg/kg. The study enrolled dose-escalation patients with hepatocellular carcinoma, melanoma, renal cell or head and neck cancer.

Measured with immunoSEQ multiplex PCR; TCRdb has only the in-frame clones, and not every one. The sample gives around 53,000 clones, about 93% of which show up once; 15% to 20% is in the top ten. In regard to this clone: What it binds is unknown.

CDR3 size: 14 residues. V lost 0 bases to trimming and J lost 8 bases, with 11 bases between them. Germline-derived CDR1 and CDR2 are LNHDA and SQIVND (reference sequence). The cohort excluded patients with autoimmune disease history or systemic immunosuppression. Findings and limits, study-wide: Blood T cells, both CD4+ and CD8+, expanded clonally by week 6 at 0.1 to 3.0 mg/kg.

The specimen comprised CD4+ or CD8+ T cells sorted from blood, sampled in a trial of the OX40 agonist ivuxolimab. This clonotype was obtained from an adult with an advanced solid tumor such as melanoma, head and neck, liver or kidney cancer. This sequence joins TRBV19 and TRBJ2-1; D not resolved. CDR3 bases: TGTGCCAGTAGTATAGATTTGGAAACCGATGAGCAGTTCTTC. This translates into CASSIDLETDEQFF.